The clone carrying this TCR beta chain has a count of ten or more. Antigen unknown. One entry per CDR3 protein, called by TCRdb with MiXCR from the RT-PCR reads. The table includes roughly 790,000 distinct CDR3 sequences, roughly 20% detected once. This record comes from a study of response to subunit inactivated influenza vaccine. Study-level points and caveats: T cells newly recruited by each seasonal influenza vaccination are few, the authors suggested.

Germline V gives CDR1 DFQATT, CDR2 SNEGSKA (reference sequence). The V end was cut by 3 bases, the J end by 5 bases, with 12 bases between. The CDR3 sequence is 13 residues long. The chain couples TRBV20-1 to TRBJ2-3; perhaps TRBD1 as D (6 bases). The sequence derives from a man aged 45-65 years who received an inactivated influenza vaccine. Sample: PBMCs from blood, taken roughly 5 days after vaccination. The CDR3 bases are TGCAGTGCTAGGGGGGCAGGGCAAGATACGCAGTATTTT. It codes for CSARGAGQDTQYF.